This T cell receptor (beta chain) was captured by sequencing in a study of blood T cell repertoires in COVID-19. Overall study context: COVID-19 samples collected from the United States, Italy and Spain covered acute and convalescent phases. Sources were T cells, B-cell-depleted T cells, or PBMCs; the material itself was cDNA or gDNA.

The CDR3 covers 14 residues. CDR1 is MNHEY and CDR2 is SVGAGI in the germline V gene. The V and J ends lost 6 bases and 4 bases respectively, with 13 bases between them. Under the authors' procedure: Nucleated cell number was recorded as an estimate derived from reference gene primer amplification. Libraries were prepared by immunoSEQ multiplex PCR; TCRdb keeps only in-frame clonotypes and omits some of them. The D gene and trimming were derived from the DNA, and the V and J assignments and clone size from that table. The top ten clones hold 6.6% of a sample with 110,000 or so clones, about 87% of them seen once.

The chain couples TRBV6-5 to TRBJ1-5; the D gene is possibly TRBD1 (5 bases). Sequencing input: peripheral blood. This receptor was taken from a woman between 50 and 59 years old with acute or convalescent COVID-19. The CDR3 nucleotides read TGTGCCAGCAGCTTCGGAGCAGGGAATCAGCCCCAGCATTTT. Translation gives CASSFGAGNQPQHF.